These T cell receptor beta chains were read from a single sample in a study of cytomegalovirus exposure and HLA in healthy donors. Here immunoSEQ multiplex PCR was the method, and the copy in TCRdb shows in-frame clones only, minus some. The sample lists 150,000 to 200,000 clones, more than 65% occurring once. Sequencing was carried out using PBMCs. Receptors were obtained from a woman between 25 and 40 years old in good health and CMV-seronegative. Both conserved end residues are part of each CDR3. The order of the fields is V gene, D gene, J gene, clone size, CDR3 DNA, CDR3 protein. The D gene is left open where the match is weak. Part of the rows lack a size; the others show once, few, many or a class for expanded clones.

V gene: TRBV28; D gene: TRBD1; J gene: TRBJ1-1; clone size: few; CDR3 DNA: TGTGCCAGCAGTTCCTCCAGGACAGGGGGTTTGGACACTGAAGCTTTCTTT; CDR3 protein: CASSSSRTGGLDTEAFF
V gene: TRBV9; D gene: TRBD1; J gene: TRBJ2-7; clone size: once; CDR3 DNA: TGTGCCAGCAGCGTAGGAGGGGGCGACGAGCAGTACTTC; CDR3 protein: CASSVGGGDEQYF
V gene: TRBV4-1; D gene: TRBD2; J gene: TRBJ2-5; clone size: few; CDR3 DNA: TGCGCCAGCAGCCAAGATCGGGTAGCGGGGGAGACCCAGTACTTC; CDR3 protein: CASSQDRVAGETQYF
V gene: TRBV20-1; D gene: -; J gene: TRBJ1-2; clone size: -; CDR3 DNA: TGCAGGATCAGAGAGGGAGCGGGAAACACCTTC; CDR3 protein: CRIREGAGNTF
V gene: TRBV19; D gene: -; J gene: TRBJ2-4; clone size: -; CDR3 DNA: TGTGCCAGTAGTATTCAGGTTAGAGCCAAAAACATTCAGTACTTC; CDR3 protein: CASSIQVRAKNIQYF
V gene: TRBV7-9; D gene: -; J gene: TRBJ1-4; clone size: -; CDR3 DNA: TGTGCCAGCAGCTCTACCGGGGGTGACGGAACAAATGAAAAACTGTTTTTT; CDR3 protein: CASSSTGGDGTNEKLFF
V gene: TRBV5-8; D gene: -; J gene: TRBJ1-2; clone size: -; CDR3 DNA: TGTGCCAGCAGCTTGGGCAGGGGATATGGCTACACCTTC; CDR3 protein: CASSLGRGYGYTF
V gene: TRBV29-1; D gene: TRBD1; J gene: TRBJ2-7; clone size: -; CDR3 DNA: TGCAGCGTTGACCCGGGACAGGGCTACGAGCAGTACTTC; CDR3 protein: CSVDPGQGYEQYF
V gene: TRBV19; D gene: -; J gene: TRBJ1-2; clone size: -; CDR3 DNA: TGTGCCAGTAGCACAGGGAATCCCAACTATGGCTACACCTTC; CDR3 protein: CASSTGNPNYGYTF
V gene: TRBV11-2; D gene: -; J gene: TRBJ2-3; clone size: -; CDR3 DNA: TGTGCCAGCAGCGGGGGCCCCGTCACTGCTACGCAGTATTTT; CDR3 protein: CASSGGPVTATQYF
V gene: TRBV2; D gene: TRBD2; J gene: TRBJ2-1; clone size: -; CDR3 DNA: TGTGCCAGCAGCGGCATGAGCGGGAGATATGAGCAGTTCTTC; CDR3 protein: CASSGMSGRYEQFF
V gene: TRBV5-6; D gene: -; J gene: TRBJ1-5; clone size: -; CDR3 DNA: TGTGCCAGCAGCTTATCAGGTTCGGATCAGCCCCAGCATTTT; CDR3 protein: CASSLSGSDQPQHF
V gene: TRBV7-8; D gene: TRBD2; J gene: TRBJ2-1; clone size: few; CDR3 DNA: TGTGCCAGCAGCTTATGGGAGGGGTCCTACAATGAGCAGTTCTTC; CDR3 protein: CASSLWEGSYNEQFF
V gene: TRBV2; D gene: -; J gene: TRBJ1-1; clone size: -; CDR3 DNA: TGTGCCAGCAGTGAAGGGACAGTGAACACTGAAGCTTTCTTT; CDR3 protein: CASSEGTVNTEAFF
V gene: TRBV4-1; D gene: -; J gene: TRBJ2-7; clone size: -; CDR3 DNA: TGCGCCAGCAGCCAAGGGGCCTCAACCCTCTACGAGCAGTACTTC; CDR3 protein: CASSQGASTLYEQYF
V gene: TRBV7-2; D gene: TRBD1; J gene: TRBJ1-5; clone size: -; CDR3 DNA: TGTGCCAGCAGCTTTACCGGGACAGGGAATAGCAATCAGCCCCAGCATTTT; CDR3 protein: CASSFTGTGNSNQPQHF
V gene: TRBV28; D gene: -; J gene: TRBJ1-6; clone size: -; CDR3 DNA: TGTGCCAGCAGTGCCACTCGGGCCCTCCACTTT; CDR3 protein: CASSATRALHF
V gene: TRBV5-3; D gene: -; J gene: TRBJ1-5; clone size: -; CDR3 DNA: TGTGCCAGAAGCTTCGGGAGATATAGCAATCAGCCCCAGCATTTT; CDR3 protein: CARSFGRYSNQPQHF
V gene: TRBV2; D gene: -; J gene: TRBJ1-1; clone size: once; CDR3 DNA: TGTGCCGGCCGTAGACAGATGAACACTGAAGCTTTCTTT; CDR3 protein: CAGRRQMNTEAFF
V gene: TRBV5-6; D gene: TRBD1; J gene: TRBJ2-2; clone size: -; CDR3 DNA: TGTGCCAGCAGCTTGGGAACAGGGGCCGGGGAGCTGTTTTTT; CDR3 protein: CASSLGTGAGELFF
V gene: TRBV5-1; D gene: TRBD2; J gene: TRBJ2-5; clone size: few; CDR3 DNA: TGCGCCAGCAGCTCTGGCCAAGGGGCGGGGGTCCAAGAGACCCAGTACTTC; CDR3 protein: CASSSGQGAGVQETQYF
V gene: TRBV5-1; D gene: -; J gene: TRBJ2-3; clone size: -; CDR3 DNA: TGCGCCAGCAGCTGGACCAGAACGACAGGAGCAGGCACAGATACGCAGTATTTT; CDR3 protein: CASSWTRTTGAGTDTQYF
V gene: TRBV7-9; D gene: TRBD1; J gene: TRBJ2-1; clone size: -; CDR3 DNA: TGTGCCAGCAGCCCAGACCCGGGACAGGCGAGCTCCTACAATGAGCAGTTCTTC; CDR3 protein: CASSPDPGQASSYNEQFF
V gene: TRBV14; D gene: -; J gene: TRBJ2-2; clone size: -; CDR3 DNA: TGTGCCAGCAGCCCCAGGGGAAACACCGGGGAGCTGTTTTTT; CDR3 protein: CASSPRGNTGELFF
V gene: TRBV28; D gene: -; J gene: TRBJ1-5; clone size: -; CDR3 DNA: TGTGCCAGCAGTACCGGGAGTCATAGCAATCAGCCCCAGCATTTT; CDR3 protein: CASSTGSHSNQPQHF
V gene: TRBV4-3; D gene: TRBD2; J gene: TRBJ2-3; clone size: -; CDR3 DNA: TGCGCCAGCAGCCAAGTCCTCTTCGGGGGGGCGAGAGGGGATACGCAGTATTTT; CDR3 protein: CASSQVLFGGARGDTQYF
V gene: TRBV4-3; D gene: -; J gene: TRBJ2-1; clone size: few; CDR3 DNA: TGCGCCAGCAGCCAAGATGGGGAGACTGAGCAGTTCTTC; CDR3 protein: CASSQDGETEQFF